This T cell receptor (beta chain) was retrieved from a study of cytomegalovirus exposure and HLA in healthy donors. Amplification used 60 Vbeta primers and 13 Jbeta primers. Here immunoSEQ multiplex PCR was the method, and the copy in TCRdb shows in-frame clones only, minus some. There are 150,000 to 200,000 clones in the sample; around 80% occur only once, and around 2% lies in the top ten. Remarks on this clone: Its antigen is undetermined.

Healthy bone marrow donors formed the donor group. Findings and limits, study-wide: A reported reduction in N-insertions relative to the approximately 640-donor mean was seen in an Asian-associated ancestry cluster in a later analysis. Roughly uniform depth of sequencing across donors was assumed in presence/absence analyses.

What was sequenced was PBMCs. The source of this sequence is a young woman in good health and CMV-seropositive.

DNA of the CDR3: TGTGCCAGCAGTGGGAATAGCGGGGACTCTGGGGCCAACGTCCTGACTTTC. As protein: CASSGNSGDSGANVLTF. V gene TRBV6-4 combines with J gene TRBJ2-6; 8 bases agree with TRBD2. The germline gives CDR1 MRHNA, CDR2 SNTAGT. Trimming at V came to 4 bases and at J to 0 bases, leaving 5 bases not matched to a gene. The CDR3 loop spans 17 amino acids.